A single sample is the source of the 14 T cell receptor beta chains below, sequenced in a study of blood T cell repertoires in COVID-19. Measured with immunoSEQ multiplex PCR; TCRdb has only the in-frame clones, and not every one. The data contain around 67,000 clones, roughly 81% of them seen just once; the ten biggest clones take up about a third. The source material was peripheral blood. The origin of the receptors is a man aged 65 to 85 with acute or convalescent COVID-19.

V and J are TRBV19 and TRBJ1-2; D perhaps matches TRBD1 (6 bases). CDR3 length equals 15 residues. Looked up from germline, CDR1 is LNHDA and CDR2 is SQIVND (reference sequence). The V end was cut by 4 bases, the J end by 4 bases, with 16 bases between. Here the CDR3 DNA reads TGTGCCAGTAGTACCAGGGGCCTAGGCGGCTATGGCTACACCTTC. Protein: CASSTRGLGGYGYTF.

V is TRBV13 and J is TRBJ1-2, with D possibly matching TRBD1 (5 bases). The CDR3 totals 14 residues. Per the germline V gene, CDR1 is PRHDT and CDR2 is FYEKMQ (reference sequence). V shed 5 bases and J shed 7 bases, with 17 bases lying between them. CDR3 region: CASSRRQTVGGYTF. The CDR3 DNA is TGTGCCAGCAGCCGGAGACAGACGGTCGGTGGCTACACCTTC.

The chain is built from TRBV28 and TRBJ2-7; D possibly corresponds to TRBD1 (6 bases). Trimming took 9 bases from V and 3 from J, leaving 12 bases between them. The CDR3 runs to 12 residues. Germline V gene sequence: CDR1 MDHEN, CDR2 SYDVKM. The CDR3 DNA reads as TGTGCCAGTACAGACAGGTTCTACGAGCAGTACTTC. This gives the protein CASTDRFYEQYF.

This rearrangement joins TRBV5-4 to TRBJ2-5, with D possibly being TRBD1 (6 bases). There are 17 residues in the CDR3. Trimming shortened V by 3 bases and J by 1 base, and 19 bases separated the two germline ends. Germline CDR1 reads SGHNT; CDR2 reads YYREEE (reference sequence). CDR3 DNA sequence: TGTGCCAGCAGCTACCCCCCGGGCCCAGGGGTCCAAGAGACCCAGTACTTC. Translated, it gives CASSYPPGPGVQETQYF.

This rearrangement joins TRBV10-3 to TRBJ2-7; D is ambiguous. From germline, CDR1 is ENHRY and CDR2 SYGVKD. The V end was cut by 5 bases, the J end by 2 bases, with 13 bases between. This CDR3 comprises 14 residues. This CDR3 is CAISYPTTPYEQYF. As DNA, the CDR3 is TGTGCCATCAGTTACCCCACAACCCCCTACGAGCAGTACTTC.

This chain connects TRBV7-9 to TRBJ1-1; D possibly corresponds to TRBD1 (5 bases). Between the trimmed V and J ends, which lost 2 bases and 3 bases, there was a span of 13 bases. The CDR3 spans 15 residues. Germline CDR1 and CDR2: SEHNR and FQNEAQ (reference sequence). CDR3 sequence: CASSLSWGGDTEAFF. The CDR3 nucleotides are TGTGCCAGCAGCTTATCATGGGGGGGAGACACTGAAGCTTTCTTT. Looking up the rest from reference TRBV7-9 and TRBJ1-1 gives the full variable domain: DTGVSQNPRHKITKRGQNVTFRCDPISEHNRLYWYRQTLGQGPEFLTYFQNEAQLEKSRLLSDRFSAERPKGSFSTLEIQRTEQGDSAMYLCASSLSWGGDTEAFFGQGTRLTVV.

This clone came up once. J is TRBJ1-6 and V is TRBV19; D call uncertain. V lost 5 bases and J lost 4, with 9 bases in between. From germline, CDR1 is LNHDA and CDR2 SQIVND (reference sequence). The CDR3 spans 14 residues. The CDR3 loop reads CASSPPSYNSPLHF. The CDR3, as DNA: TGTGCCAGTAGTCCCCCTTCTTATAATTCACCCCTCCACTTT.

This clone was observed a few times. The CDR3 protein is CASSSGQVGSYEQYF. CDR3 nucleotides: TGTGCCAGCAGTTCCGGACAGGTGGGCTCCTACGAGCAGTACTTC. The chain uses TRBV6-5 and TRBJ2-7; 7 positions agree with TRBD1. Germline CDR1 is MNHEY and CDR2 is SVGAGI. V lost 4 bases, J lost 0 bases, and 6 bases stayed unmatched. The CDR3 has 15 amino acids.

This clone came up a few times. This chain uses TRBV9 with TRBJ2-1; 10 bases line up with TRBD2. The V gene's germline CDR1 is SGDLS and CDR2 YYNGEE. CDR3 length: 15 amino acids. The ends lost 2 bases at V and 6 bases at J; junction bases unmatched: 5. Here the CDR3 reads CASSVSSGSGNEQFF. CDR3 nucleotide sequence: TGTGCCAGCAGCGTCTCTAGCGGGAGCGGCAATGAGCAGTTCTTC.

The chain recombines TRBV5-8 with TRBJ2-5, with 10 bases aligning to TRBD1. J lost 1 base, V lost 4 bases, and 7 bases had no gene match. This CDR3 region has 16 residues. Germline CDR1 SGHTS, CDR2 YDEGEE. The CDR3 sequence is CASSQGTGAVQETQYF. The CDR3 DNA reads as TGTGCCAGCAGCCAGGGGACAGGGGCCGTCCAAGAGACCCAGTACTTC.

The chain is built from TRBV6-5 and TRBJ2-1, with 8 bases lining up with TRBD2. Germline assignment: CDR1 MNHEY and CDR2 SVGAGI. Trimming removed 7 bases from V and 8 bases from J; junction bases left unmatched: 10. This CDR3 spans 14 amino acids. The CDR3 spells CASTISGSRDEQFF. The DNA for the CDR3 is TGTGCCAGCACGATCAGCGGGAGCCGCGATGAGCAGTTCTTC.

This chain connects TRBV2 to TRBJ1-5; TRBD1 matches at 7 bases. The germline V gene has CDR1 SNHLY and CDR2 FYNNEI. Trimming cost V 0 bases and J 7 bases; bases outside gene matches: 3. The CDR3 loop spans 14 amino acids. The CDR3 sequence: CASSEAHRGQPQHF. The CDR3 region has the DNA TGTGCCAGCAGTGAAGCGCACAGGGGACAGCCCCAGCATTTT.

The V gene is TRBV5-1, the J gene TRBJ2-5; weak D call: TRBD1 (6 bases). The germline V and J ends were trimmed by 4 bases and 4 bases, with 17 bases remaining between them. The germline CDR1 and CDR2 sequences are SGHRS and YFSETQ. The CDR3 extends over 15 amino acids. CDR3 loop: CASSREQGPPETQYF. In nucleotides, the CDR3 is TGCGCCAGCAGCAGGGAACAGGGTCCCCCAGAGACCCAGTACTTC.

The rearrangement uses TRBV4-1 and TRBJ1-3; D may be TRBD1 (6 bases). Germline V gives CDR1 MGHRA, CDR2 YSYEKL. The CDR3 loop spans 16 amino acids. The V gene lost 4 bases and the J gene lost 4 bases, with 17 bases spanning the gap. The CDR3 sequence: CASSLKTGTKGNTIYF. The CDR3 coding sequence is TGCGCCAGCAGCCTTAAAACCGGGACAAAAGGAAACACCATATATTTT.